This T cell receptor beta chain derives from a study of blood T cells in healthy people across ages. The wider study: In model experiments, template switching was able to capture about one barcoded beta molecule for every two T cells that were present.

On this clonotype: Its antigen is currently unknown.

Overall study results and limits: Per million T cells, TCR beta diversity dropped roughly linearly as age increased. The study found TCR beta diversity correlated strongly with naive T cell percentage. Diversity was higher, and naive CD4+ cells more numerous, in long-lived donors than in aged donors.

Then a second PCR, running roughly 7 to 11 cycles, was carried out with a sample-barcoded 5' primer and a J-beta primer mix. TCRdb fed the 5' RACE reads into MiXCR, producing one record per CDR3 protein. The sample includes approximately 1,000,000 distinct CDR3 sequences, 35% to 45% of them seen just once. Trimming took off 4 bases at V and 10 bases at J, with 14 bases between the two ends. Germline-derived CDR1 and CDR2 are SNHLY and FYNNEI. This CDR3 is built from 13 residues. The origin of this receptor is a man aged 18 to 30 in good health. The material sequenced was blood. J is TRBJ2-1 and V is TRBV2, with D perhaps matching TRBD1 (5 bases). The DNA for the CDR3 is TGTGCCAGCAGTGGGGCCAGGGTAGGCGAGCAGTTCTTC. Its protein is CASSGARVGEQFF.